The rows below give T cell receptor beta chains drawn from one sample of a study of T-cell memory formation after mild COVID-19. TCRdb re-analysed the 5' RACE reads in MiXCR, keeping a single row per CDR3 protein. The table shows about 360,000 distinct CDR3 sequences, with 13% to 15% occurring only once. Material for sequencing was PBMCs or a T cell subset sorted from them (not recorded which). The receptors stem from a man younger than 35 who had mild COVID-19 (a few samples of this study predate the infection). Cell type and time point are not known. Both conserved end residues are trimmed from each CDR3. The order of the fields is V gene, J gene, CDR3 protein.

TRBV4-3,TRBJ1-1,ASSQEGGHYTEAF
TRBV20-1,TRBJ1-1,SAANEGPNTEAF
TRBV6-1,TRBJ2-3,ASSDEGPSTDTQY
TRBV11-2,TRBJ2-5,ASRFNILPETQY
TRBV30,TRBJ2-2,AWREGTGELF
TRBV6-2/TRBV6-3,TRBJ1-1,ASSFPGHSTEAF
TRBV4-1,TRBJ1-1,ASRPGQLNTEAF
TRBV5-1,TRBJ2-5,ASSLYRGLRETQY
TRBV7-9,TRBJ1-5,ASSFGPEPQH
TRBV7-9,TRBJ1-1,ASSLQGSPGAF
TRBV29-1,TRBJ2-3,SVDWSAGGPDTQY
TRBV4-2,TRBJ2-3,ASSQDLEDTQY
TRBV25-1,TRBJ1-6,ASSERSGSYNSPLH
TRBV20-1,TRBJ2-1,SASGAGPYNEQF
TRBV11-2,TRBJ1-6,ASSLGVYNSPLH
TRBV5-1,TRBJ2-1,ASTLLAGGTNEQF
TRBV7-3,TRBJ2-3,ASSLQGGTDTQY
TRBV27,TRBJ1-5,ASRVQGSNQPQH
TRBV19,TRBJ2-1,ATMRQGQGVDEQF
TRBV9,TRBJ1-1,ASSVIPTTGNTEAF
TRBV19,TRBJ1-6,ASSGQPRGAISPLH
TRBV7-3,TRBJ2-1,ASSLAGGMPTYWEQF
TRBV7-2,TRBJ2-5,ASSPRRAGGETQY
TRBV7-2,TRBJ2-3,ASSAGRSSGVTDTQY
TRBV29-1,TRBJ1-2,SVVSSRANYGYT
TRBV29-1,TRBJ2-7,SVEDRQGISYEQY
TRBV12-3/TRBV12-4,TRBJ2-1,ASSSIAGGWHEQF
TRBV12-3/TRBV12-4,TRBJ2-7,ASRPWDGSYEQY
TRBV7-2,TRBJ2-2,ASSFSGGSTGELF
TRBV5-1,TRBJ2-5,ASSPRGGRNQETQY
TRBV20-1,TRBJ1-5,SALGQAGYNQHQH
TRBV11-2,TRBJ2-1,ASSLGLAGGQLNEQF
TRBV7-9,TRBJ2-1,ASSLGAQEQF
TRBV20-1,TRBJ1-1,SARGGGQTEAF
TRBV5-1,TRBJ1-1,ASSFQWEGTEAF
TRBV5-1,TRBJ1-2,ASSFLPSGNYGYT
TRBV4-2,TRBJ1-3,ASSQDGVGNTIY
TRBV7-9,TRBJ1-6,ASSSLQTGVNSPLH
TRBV7-9,TRBJ1-1,ASSRTGGAF
TRBV4-1,TRBJ2-3,ASSQDLGADTQY
TRBV5-1,TRBJ2-1,ASSPGGTSRLSYNEQF
TRBV7-6,TRBJ2-5,ASSWAGTDQETQY